Listed here are 18 T cell receptor beta chains from one sample, sequenced in a study of blood T cell repertoires in COVID-19. Sequencing was performed with immunoSEQ multiplex PCR; in TCRdb, only in-frame clones are kept and a portion is missing. Among a few hundred thousand clones listed, around 90% were seen once. Sequenced sample: peripheral blood. The source of these receptors is a woman aged 50 to 60 with COVID-19, enrolled during active disease.

This chain uses TRBV7-9 with TRBJ2-1, with a weak D call TRBD2 (6 bases). CDR1 is SEHNR and CDR2 is FQNEAQ in the germline V gene (reference sequence). The CDR3 covers 15 residues. The V and J ends lost 8 bases and 1 base respectively, with 15 bases between them. CDR3 sequence reads: CASLLRDGSYNEQFF. For the CDR3, the DNA is TGTGCCAGCTTGTTGCGGGATGGGTCCTACAATGAGCAGTTCTTC.

In this sample, this clone turned up once. The rearrangement joins TRBV14 to TRBJ1-4; TRBD1 might be the D (5 bases). Per the germline V gene, CDR1 is SGHDN and CDR2 is FVKESK. The CDR3 totals 17 residues. The V gene lost 4 bases and the J gene lost 3 bases, with 18 bases spanning the gap. The CDR3 region has the DNA TGTGCCAGCAGCCTGTCTGAGGGGAGGGGCGCTAATGAAAAACTGTTTTTT. Protein product: CASSLSEGRGANEKLFF.

The chain employs TRBV6-4 and TRBJ1-6; unclear D gene. Trimming took 0 bases from V and 14 from J, leaving 20 bases between them. The CDR3 totals 16 residues. CDR1 is MRHNA and CDR2 is SNTAGT in the germline V gene. CDR3 in DNA: TGTGCCAGCAGTGACTCGAGGACGGGCCGGGGTAGGACCCTCCACTTT. It is translated as CASSDSRTGRGRTLHF.

The chain joins TRBV14 to TRBJ2-1, with TRBD2 matching over 7 bases. Germline V gene data show CDR1 as SGHDN and CDR2 as FVKESK. The CDR3 covers 16 residues. Trimming cost V 5 bases and J 1 base; bases outside gene matches: 8. The DNA for the CDR3 is TGTGCCAGCAGCGGTCCTAGCGGCTGGTCCTACAATGAGCAGTTCTTC. It is translated as CASSGPSGWSYNEQFF. Full variable domain (remainder filled in from reference TRBV14 and TRBJ2-1): EAGVTQFPSHSVIEKGQTVTLRCDPISGHDNLYWYRRVMGKEIKFLLHFVKESKQDESGMPNNRFLAERTGGTYSTLKVQPAELEDSGVYFCASSGPSGWSYNEQFFGPGTRLTVL.

The rearrangement uses TRBV18 and TRBJ2-4; D perhaps matches TRBD1 (7 bases). CDR1 is KGHSH, CDR2 LQKENI, per germline. V lost 3 bases and J 1 base, leaving 16 bases between the germline ends. The CDR3 spans 17 residues. The CDR3 loop reads CASSPYPGGRAKNIQYF. In nucleotides, the CDR3 is TGTGCCAGCTCACCCTACCCAGGGGGGCGTGCCAAAAACATTCAGTACTTC.

The chain is built from TRBV6-2 or TRBV6-3 and TRBJ1-5, with 7 positions matching TRBD1. The ends lost 5 bases at V and 2 bases at J; junction bases unmatched: 12. This CDR3 region has 17 residues. Germline CDR1 and CDR2: MNHEY and SVGEGT. The CDR3, as DNA: TGTGCCAGCAGTGATTGGACAGGTAACTTAGGCAATCAGCCCCAGCATTTT. Amino acids: CASSDWTGNLGNQPQHF.

The chain combines TRBV29-1 with TRBJ2-5; possible D gene TRBD1, 5 bases. V was shortened by 6 bases and J by 4 bases, with 12 bases between the two germline ends. This CDR3 region has 12 residues. The germline V gene encodes CDR1 SQVTM and CDR2 ANQGSEA. The CDR3 sequence: CSVPTDSETQYF. As DNA, the CDR3 is TGCAGCGTCCCGACAGATTCAGAGACCCAGTACTTC.

This clone was found a few times. The rearrangement joins TRBV13 to TRBJ2-7; 7 bases agree with TRBD1. The germline CDR1 and CDR2 sequences are PRHDT and FYEKMQ (reference sequence). V gave up 4 bases and J gave up 0 bases; unmatched junction bases: 9. The CDR3 is made up of 16 amino acids. This CDR3 is CASSSPQGTSSYEQYF. Here the CDR3 DNA reads TGTGCCAGCAGCTCTCCACAGGGGACGAGCTCCTACGAGCAGTACTTC.

To note about this clone: The junction shows a germline mismatch at one end, possibly a read error. The chain has TRBV6-2 or TRBV6-3 and TRBJ2-2; D possibly corresponds to TRBD2 (5 bases). This CDR3 region has 15 residues. Germline loops: CDR1 MNHEY, CDR2 SVGEGT. The CDR3 reads CASSKSGTSTAELFF. The CDR3 nucleotides read TGTGCCAGCAGTAAGAGCGGTACTTCGACCGCGGAGCTGTTTTTT.

The chain couples TRBV7-3 to TRBJ2-1, with a possible D match to TRBD1 (6 bases). The ends were cut back, 1 base at V and 6 bases at J, with 19 bases in the middle. This CDR3 is 17 amino acids long. The germline CDR1 and CDR2 sequences are SGHTA and FQGTGA. The chain's CDR3 is CASSLRMAAGVLNEQFF. The CDR3 coding sequence is TGTGCCAGCAGCTTAAGGATGGCGGCAGGGGTACTCAATGAGCAGTTCTTC.

In DNA, the CDR3 is TGTGCCAGCAGCTTAGGACAAGGGGCAGGCTATGGCTACACCTTC. Its translation is CASSLGQGAGYGYTF. The rearrangement joins TRBV11-2 to TRBJ1-2; D is perhaps TRBD1 (5 bases). CDR3 size: 15 residues. Looked up from germline, CDR1 is SGHAT and CDR2 is FQNNGV. The V end was cut by 1 base, the J end by 4 bases, with 13 bases between. The full variable domain, with the rest looked up from reference TRBV11-2 and TRBJ1-2, is EAGVAQSPRYKIIEKRQSVAFWCNPISGHATLYWYQQILGQGPKLLIQFQNNGVVDDSQLPKDRFSAERLKGVDSTLKIQPAKLEDSAVYLCASSLGQGAGYGYTFGSGTRLTVV.

The V call is TRBV2, the J call TRBJ2-1; the match to TRBD2 covers 9 bases. CDR1 is SNHLY and CDR2 is FYNNEI in the germline V gene. Trimming removed 3 bases from V and 16 bases from J; junction bases left unmatched: 10. The CDR3 covers 13 residues. The CDR3 region has the DNA TGTGCCAGCAGTGAGGGAGCGGGAGGAAACCCATTCTTC. The encoded protein is CASSEGAGGNPFF.

The chain recombines TRBV23-1 with TRBJ1-2; D unresolved. TRBV23-1 is labeled an ORF, and its function is uncertain. This CDR3 has 15 residues. V lost 2 bases and J 3 bases, leaving 13 bases between the germline ends. CDR3 coding DNA: TGCGCCAGCAGTCAACCGGACCCGAGGGACTATGGCTACACCTTC. Its protein is CASSQPDPRDYGYTF.

The chain recombines TRBV3-1 (or the pseudogene TRBV3-2) with TRBJ2-7; D is undetermined. Per germline, CDR1 LGHDT and CDR2 YNNKEL (reference sequence). The CDR3 is 12 residues long. Trimming cost V 1 base and J 7 bases, with 8 bases left between them. The CDR3 reads CASSQVPQEQYF. The CDR3 DNA is TGTGCCAGCAGCCAAGTTCCTCAGGAGCAGTACTTC.

This clone was counted once. This chain joins TRBV2 and TRBJ1-4, with TRBD1 identical over 9 bases. The junction had 3 bases not matched to a gene; V was cut back by 6 bases and J by 1 base. CDR3 length: 15 residues. Looked up from germline, CDR1 is SNHLY and CDR2 is FYNNEI. CDR3 protein: CASRWGQGTNEKLFF. The CDR3 DNA sequence: TGTGCCAGCAGATGGGGACAGGGAACTAATGAAAAACTGTTTTTT.

This chain links TRBV7-2 with TRBJ1-5; a weak D match, TRBD1 (5 bases). With 4 bases removed from V and 4 bases from J, the gap between germline ends came to 11 bases. Germline-derived CDR1 and CDR2 are SGHTA and FQGNSA. The CDR3 consists of 14 residues. The CDR3, as DNA: TGTGCCAGCAGCTACCTGGGGGGAAATCAGCCCCAGCATTTT. Amino acids: CASSYLGGNQPQHF. Full variable domain (outside the CDR3, taken from reference TRBV7-2 and TRBJ1-5): GAGVSQSPSNKVTEKGKDVELRCDPISGHTALYWYRQSLGQGLEFLIYFQGNSAPDKSGLPSDRFSAERTGGSVSTLTIQRTQQEDSAVYLCASSYLGGNQPQHFGDGTRLSIL.

Comments on this clone: A junction boundary mismatches the germline segment, possibly from a read error. The chain joins TRBV7-7 to TRBJ2-5, with TRBD2 matching over 8 bases. The CDR3 has 15 amino acids. Germline V CDR1 and CDR2: SSHAT, FNYEAQ (reference sequence). The CDR3 nucleotides read TGTGCTAGCAGCTTAGCAGGACTAGCCGAAGAGACCCAGTACTTC. It codes for CASSLAGLAEETQYF.

The chain is built from TRBV5-1 and TRBJ2-1; 7 bases are a match to TRBD2. V was pared by 3 bases and J by 6 bases, with 3 bases of the junction left unmatched. Germline-derived CDR1 and CDR2 are SGHRS and YFSETQ. There are 13 residues in the CDR3. The CDR3 DNA reads TGCGCCAGCAGCTGGGGACTACTCAATGAGCAGTTCTTC. Residues: CASSWGLLNEQFF. Full variable domain (outside the CDR3, taken from reference TRBV5-1 and TRBJ2-1): KAGVTQTPRYLIKTRGQQVTLSCSPISGHRSVSWYQQTPGQGLQFLFEYFSETQRNKGNFPGRFSGRQFSNSRSEMNVSTLELGDSALYLCASSWGLLNEQFFGPGTRLTVL.